This paragraph covers one T cell receptor beta chain sequence. CDR1 is SQVTM, CDR2 ANQGSEA, per germline. Trimming took 5 bases from V and 6 from J, leaving 19 bases between them. This CDR3 contains 14 residues. This table comes from immunoSEQ multiplex PCR, and its TCRdb copy is limited to in-frame clones, with some not included. The sample carries around 30,000 clones, 80% recorded once. This entry comes from a study of PD-1 blockade in mismatch repair-deficient tumors. The sequence derives from an adult with mismatch repair-deficient cancer. This material consisted of PBMCs, taken less than 7 weeks after starting pembrolizumab. This chain uses TRBV29-1 with TRBJ1-1; D call uncertain. Here the CDR3 reads CSVSWTAGRAEAFF. CDR3 nucleotides: TGCAGCGTTTCCTGGACCGCCGGGAGGGCTGAAGCTTTCTTT.